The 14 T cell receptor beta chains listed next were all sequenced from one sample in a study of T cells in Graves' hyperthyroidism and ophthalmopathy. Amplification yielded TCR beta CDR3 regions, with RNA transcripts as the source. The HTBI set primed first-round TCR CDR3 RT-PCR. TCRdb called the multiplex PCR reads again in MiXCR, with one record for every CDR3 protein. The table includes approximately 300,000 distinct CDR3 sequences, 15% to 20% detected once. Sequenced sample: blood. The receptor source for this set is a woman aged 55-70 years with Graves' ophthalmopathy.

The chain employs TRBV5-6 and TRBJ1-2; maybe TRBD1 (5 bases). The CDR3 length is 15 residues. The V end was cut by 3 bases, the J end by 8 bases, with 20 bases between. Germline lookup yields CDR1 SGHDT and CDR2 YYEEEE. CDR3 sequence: CASSYMIQARTGYTF. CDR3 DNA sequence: TGTGCCAGCAGCTATATGATACAGGCACGTACGGGCTACACCTTC.

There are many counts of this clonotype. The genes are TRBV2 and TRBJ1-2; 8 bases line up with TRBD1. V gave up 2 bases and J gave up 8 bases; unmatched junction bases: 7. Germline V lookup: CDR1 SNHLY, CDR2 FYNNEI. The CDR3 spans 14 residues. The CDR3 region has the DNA TGTGCCAGCAGTGAAACTATTGGGGACAGGGGCTACACCTTC. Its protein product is CASSETIGDRGYTF. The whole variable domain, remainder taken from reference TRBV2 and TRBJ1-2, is EPEVTQTPSHQVTQMGQEVILRCVPISNHLYFYWYRQILGQKVEFLVSFYNNEISEKSEIFDDQFSVERPDGSNFTLKIRSTKLEDSAMYFCASSETIGDRGYTFGSGTRLTVV.

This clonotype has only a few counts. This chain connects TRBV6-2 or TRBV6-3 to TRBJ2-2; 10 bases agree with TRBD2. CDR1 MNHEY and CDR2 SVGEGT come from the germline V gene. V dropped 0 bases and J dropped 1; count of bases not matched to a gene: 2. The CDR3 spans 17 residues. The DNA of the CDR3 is TGTGCCAGCAGTTACTCGACTAGCGGGCTGAACACCGGGGAGCTGTTTTTT. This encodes CASSYSTSGLNTGELFF.

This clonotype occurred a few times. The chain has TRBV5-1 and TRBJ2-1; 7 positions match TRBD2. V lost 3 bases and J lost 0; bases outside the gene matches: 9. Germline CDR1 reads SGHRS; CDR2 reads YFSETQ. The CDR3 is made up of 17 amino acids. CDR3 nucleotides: TGCGCCAGCAGCTCCACCCCGGGGGGAGGCTCCTACAATGAGCAGTTCTTC. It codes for CASSSTPGGGSYNEQFF.

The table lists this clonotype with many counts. The CDR3 spells CASSFGAGTSSYEQYF. As DNA, the CDR3 is TGCGCCAGCAGCTTTGGGGCAGGCACGAGCTCCTACGAGCAGTACTTC. The chain employs TRBV5-1 and TRBJ2-7, with a weak D call TRBD1 (5 bases). CDR1 is SGHRS, CDR2 YFSETQ, per germline. V shed 2 bases and J shed 0 bases, with 15 bases lying between them. This CDR3 comprises 16 residues. Filled out from reference TRBV5-1 and TRBJ2-7, the complete variable domain reads KAGVTQTPRYLIKTRGQQVTLSCSPISGHRSVSWYQQTPGQGLQFLFEYFSETQRNKGNFPGRFSGRQFSNSRSEMNVSTLELGDSALYLCASSFGAGTSSYEQYFGPGTRLTVT.

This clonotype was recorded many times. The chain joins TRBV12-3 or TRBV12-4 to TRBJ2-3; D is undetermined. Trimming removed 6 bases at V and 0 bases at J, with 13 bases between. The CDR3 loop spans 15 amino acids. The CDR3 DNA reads TGTGCCAGCAGCGCAGCGATAGTAAGCACAGATACGCAGTATTTT. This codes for CASSAAIVSTDTQYF.

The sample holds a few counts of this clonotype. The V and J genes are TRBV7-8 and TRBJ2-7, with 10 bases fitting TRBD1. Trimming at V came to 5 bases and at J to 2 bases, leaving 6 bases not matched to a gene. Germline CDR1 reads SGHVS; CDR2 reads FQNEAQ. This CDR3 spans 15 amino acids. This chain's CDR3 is CASSPLGTGAYEQYF. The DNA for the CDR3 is TGTGCCAGCAGCCCCTTAGGGACAGGGGCCTACGAGCAGTACTTC.

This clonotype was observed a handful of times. The CDR3 DNA sequence: TGCGCCAGCAGCCGAGACAGGGGCCCAGGTCAGCCCCAGCATTTT. It encodes CASSRDRGPGQPQHF. The chain recombines TRBV4-3 with TRBJ1-5; 8 positions agree with TRBD1. CDR1 and CDR2 from the germline V gene are LGHNA and YSLEER. This CDR3 is built from 15 residues. V shed 4 bases, J shed 6 bases, and the junction held 8 bases outside the gene matches.

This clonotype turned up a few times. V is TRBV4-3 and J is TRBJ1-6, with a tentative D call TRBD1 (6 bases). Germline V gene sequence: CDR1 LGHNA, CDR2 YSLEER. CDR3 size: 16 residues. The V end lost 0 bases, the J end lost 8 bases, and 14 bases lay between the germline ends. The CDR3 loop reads CASSQDITGWYSPLHF. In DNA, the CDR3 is TGCGCCAGCAGCCAAGATATAACAGGGTGGTATTCACCCCTCCACTTT.

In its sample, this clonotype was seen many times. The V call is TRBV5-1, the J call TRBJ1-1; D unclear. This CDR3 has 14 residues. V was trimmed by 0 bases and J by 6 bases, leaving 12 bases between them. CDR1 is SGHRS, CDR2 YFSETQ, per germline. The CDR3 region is CASSLARLASEAFF. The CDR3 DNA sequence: TGCGCCAGCAGCTTGGCCAGGCTGGCCTCTGAAGCTTTCTTT.

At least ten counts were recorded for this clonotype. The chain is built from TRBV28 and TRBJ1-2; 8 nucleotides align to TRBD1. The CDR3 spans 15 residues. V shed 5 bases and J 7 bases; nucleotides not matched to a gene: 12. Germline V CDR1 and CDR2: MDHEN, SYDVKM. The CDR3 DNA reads TGTGCCAGCAGTCCAGTTACTCAGGGGGCGCGTGGCTACACCTTC. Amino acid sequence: CASSPVTQGARGYTF.

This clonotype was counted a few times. The CDR3 region is CSASKQSGNTIYF. The CDR3 coding sequence is TGCAGTGCTAGTAAACAGTCTGGAAACACCATATATTTT. The V and J genes are TRBV20-1 and TRBJ1-3; D ambiguous. Germline CDR1 DFQATT, CDR2 SNEGSKA (reference sequence). Trimming removed 3 bases at V and 1 base at J, with 7 bases between. The CDR3 is 13 amino acids.

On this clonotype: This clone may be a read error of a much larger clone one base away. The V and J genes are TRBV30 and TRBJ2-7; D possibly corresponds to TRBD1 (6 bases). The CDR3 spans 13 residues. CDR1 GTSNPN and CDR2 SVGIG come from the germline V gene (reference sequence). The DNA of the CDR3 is TGTGCCTGGAGTGTAGGGGGAATCTACGGGCAGTACTTC. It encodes CAWSVGGIYGQYF. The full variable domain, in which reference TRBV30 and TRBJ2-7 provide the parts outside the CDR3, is SQTIHQWPATLVQPVGSPLSLECTVEGTSNPNLYWYRQAAGRGLQLLFYSVGIGQISSEVPQNLSASRPQDRQFILSSKKLLLSDSGFYLCAWSVGGIYGQYFGPGTRLTVT.

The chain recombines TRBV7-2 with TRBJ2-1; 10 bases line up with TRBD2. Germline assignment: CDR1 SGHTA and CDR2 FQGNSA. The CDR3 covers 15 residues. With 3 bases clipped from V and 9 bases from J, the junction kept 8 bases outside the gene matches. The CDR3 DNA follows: TGTGCCAGCAGCTTTAAGCGGGAGGGGCACGGTGAGCAGTTCTTC. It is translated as CASSFKREGHGEQFF. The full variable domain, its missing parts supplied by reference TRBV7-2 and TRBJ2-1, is GAGVSQSPSNKVTEKGKDVELRCDPISGHTALYWYRQSLGQGLEFLIYFQGNSAPDKSGLPSDRFSAERTGGSVSTLTIQRTQQEDSAVYLCASSFKREGHGEQFFGPGTRLTVL.